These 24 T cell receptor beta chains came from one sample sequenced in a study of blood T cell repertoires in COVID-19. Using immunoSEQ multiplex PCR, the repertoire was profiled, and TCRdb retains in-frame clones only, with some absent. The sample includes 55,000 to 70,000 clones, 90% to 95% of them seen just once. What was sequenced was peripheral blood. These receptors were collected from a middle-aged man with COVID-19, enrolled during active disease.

The CDR3 DNA reads TGCAGCGTTGTTGCCGTTATGAGCTCCTACGAGCAGTACTTC. Protein sequence: CSVVAVMSSYEQYF. This chain links TRBV29-1 with TRBJ2-7, with D hard to call. The germline CDR1 and CDR2 sequences are SQVTM and ANQGSEA. There are 14 residues in the CDR3. The ends were cut back, 4 bases at V and 0 bases at J, with 13 bases in the middle.

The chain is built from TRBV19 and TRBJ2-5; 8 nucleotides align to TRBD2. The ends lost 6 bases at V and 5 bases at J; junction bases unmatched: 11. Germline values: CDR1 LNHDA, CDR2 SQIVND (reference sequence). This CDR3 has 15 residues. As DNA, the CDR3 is TGTGCCAGTAGCGAGACTAGCGTAAATCTGGAGACCCAGTACTTC. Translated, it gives CASSETSVNLETQYF.

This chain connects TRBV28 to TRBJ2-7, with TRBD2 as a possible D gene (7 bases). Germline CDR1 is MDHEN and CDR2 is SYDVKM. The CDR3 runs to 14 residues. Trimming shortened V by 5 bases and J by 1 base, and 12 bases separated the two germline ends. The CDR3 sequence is CASSAGGLSYEQYF. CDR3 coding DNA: TGTGCCAGCAGTGCCGGGGGGCTGTCCTACGAGCAGTACTTC.

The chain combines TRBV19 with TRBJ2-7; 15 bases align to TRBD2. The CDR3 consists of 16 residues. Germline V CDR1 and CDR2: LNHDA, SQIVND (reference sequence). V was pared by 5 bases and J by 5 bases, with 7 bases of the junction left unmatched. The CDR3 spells CASSSWTSGGAHEQYF. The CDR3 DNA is TGTGCCAGTAGTTCGTGGACTAGCGGGGGGGCCCACGAGCAGTACTTC.

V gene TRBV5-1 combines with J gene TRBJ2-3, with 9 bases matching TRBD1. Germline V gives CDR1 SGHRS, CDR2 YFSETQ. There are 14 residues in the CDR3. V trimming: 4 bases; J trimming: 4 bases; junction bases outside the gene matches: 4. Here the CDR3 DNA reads TGCGCCAGCAGCGGGGGACAGGGCGCAGATACGCAGTATTTT. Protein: CASSGGQGADTQYF.

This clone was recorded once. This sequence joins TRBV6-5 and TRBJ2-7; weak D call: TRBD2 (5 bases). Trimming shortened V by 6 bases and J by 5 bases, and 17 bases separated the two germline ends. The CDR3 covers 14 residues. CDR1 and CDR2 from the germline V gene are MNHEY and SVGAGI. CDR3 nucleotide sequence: TGTGCCAGCAGAAAGGAGGTTACACTCCACGAGCAGTACTTC. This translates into CASRKEVTLHEQYF.

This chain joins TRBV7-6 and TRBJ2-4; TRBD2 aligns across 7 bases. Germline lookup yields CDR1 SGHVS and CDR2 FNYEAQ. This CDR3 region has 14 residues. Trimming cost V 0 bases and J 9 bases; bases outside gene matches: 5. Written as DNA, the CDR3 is TGTGCCAGCAGCTTAGCGACGGGGGGAAGCATTCAGTACTTC. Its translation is CASSLATGGSIQYF.

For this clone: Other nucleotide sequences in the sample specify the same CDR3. CDR3 loop: CAWSGQGNSPLHF. The CDR3 DNA sequence: TGTGCCTGGAGTGGGCAGGGAAATTCACCCCTCCACTTT. The rearrangement joins TRBV30 to TRBJ1-6; maybe TRBD1 (5 bases). The CDR3 is made up of 13 amino acids. Germline CDR1 and CDR2: GTSNPN and SVGIG (reference sequence). Trimming removed 1 base at V and 7 bases at J, with 8 bases between.

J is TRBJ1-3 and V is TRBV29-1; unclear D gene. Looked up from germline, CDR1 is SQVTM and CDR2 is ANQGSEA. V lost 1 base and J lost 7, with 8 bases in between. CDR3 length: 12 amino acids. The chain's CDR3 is CSVEGSENTIYF. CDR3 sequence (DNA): TGCAGCGTTGAAGGGTCTGAGAACACCATATATTTT.

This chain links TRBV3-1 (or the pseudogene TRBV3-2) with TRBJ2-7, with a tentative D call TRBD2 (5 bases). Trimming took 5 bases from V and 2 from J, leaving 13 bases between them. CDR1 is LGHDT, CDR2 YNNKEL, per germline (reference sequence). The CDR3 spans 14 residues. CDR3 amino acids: CASSSEGTTYEQYF. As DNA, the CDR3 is TGTGCCAGCAGCTCAGAGGGCACTACCTACGAGCAGTACTTC.

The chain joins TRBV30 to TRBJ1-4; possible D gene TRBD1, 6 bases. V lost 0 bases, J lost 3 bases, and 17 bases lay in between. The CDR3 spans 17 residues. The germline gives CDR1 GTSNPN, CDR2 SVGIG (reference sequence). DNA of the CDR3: TGTGCCTGGAGTGTAGACGGGACCAGGGGCCCTAATGAAAAACTGTTTTTT. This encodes CAWSVDGTRGPNEKLFF.

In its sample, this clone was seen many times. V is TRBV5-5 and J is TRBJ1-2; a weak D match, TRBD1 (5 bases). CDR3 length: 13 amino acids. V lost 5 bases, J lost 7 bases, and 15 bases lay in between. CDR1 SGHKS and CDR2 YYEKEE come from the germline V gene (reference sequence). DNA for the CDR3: TGTGCCAGCAGAAGGGGTGAGGTTAGTGGCTACACCTTC. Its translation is CASRRGEVSGYTF. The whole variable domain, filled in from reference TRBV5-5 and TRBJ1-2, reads DAGVTQSPTHLIKTRGQQVTLRCSPISGHKSVSWYQQVLGQGPQFIFQYYEKEERGRGNFPDRFSARQFPNYSSELNVNALLLGDSALYLCASRRGEVSGYTFGSGTRLTVV.

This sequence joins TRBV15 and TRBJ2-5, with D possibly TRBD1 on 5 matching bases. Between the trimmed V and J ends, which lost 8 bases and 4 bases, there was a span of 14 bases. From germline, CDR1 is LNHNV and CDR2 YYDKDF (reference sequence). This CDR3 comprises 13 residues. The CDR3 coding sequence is TGTGCCACCGGGAAAGGGGATGTAGAGACCCAGTACTTC. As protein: CATGKGDVETQYF. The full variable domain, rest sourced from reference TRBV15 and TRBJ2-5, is DAMVIQNPRYQVTQFGKPVTLSCSQTLNHNVMYWYQQKSSQAPKLLFHYYDKDFNNEADTPDNFQSRRPNTSFCFLDIRSPGLGDTAMYLCATGKGDVETQYFGPGTRLLVL.

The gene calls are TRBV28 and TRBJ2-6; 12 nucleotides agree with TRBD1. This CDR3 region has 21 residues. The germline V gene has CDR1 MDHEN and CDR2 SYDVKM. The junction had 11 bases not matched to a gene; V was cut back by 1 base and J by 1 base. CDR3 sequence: CASSLSRPRDRGLSGANVLTF. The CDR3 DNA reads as TGTGCCAGCAGTTTATCCCGGCCTCGGGACAGGGGGCTTTCTGGGGCCAACGTCCTGACTTTC.

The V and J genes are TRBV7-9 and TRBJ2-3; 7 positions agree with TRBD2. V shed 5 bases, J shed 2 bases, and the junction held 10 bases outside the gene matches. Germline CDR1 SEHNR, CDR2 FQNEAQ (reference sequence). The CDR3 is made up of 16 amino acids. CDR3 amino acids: CASSAKSGANTDTQYF. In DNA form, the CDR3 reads TGTGCCAGCAGCGCTAAGAGCGGGGCTAACACAGATACGCAGTATTTT.

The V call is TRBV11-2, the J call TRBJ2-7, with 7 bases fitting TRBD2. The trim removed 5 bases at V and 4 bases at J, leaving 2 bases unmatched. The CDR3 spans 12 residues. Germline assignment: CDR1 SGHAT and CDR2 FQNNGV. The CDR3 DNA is TGTGCCAGCAGCCGGACTAGTTACGAGCAGTACTTC. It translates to CASSRTSYEQYF. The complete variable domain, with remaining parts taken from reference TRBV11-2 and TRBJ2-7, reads EAGVAQSPRYKIIEKRQSVAFWCNPISGHATLYWYQQILGQGPKLLIQFQNNGVVDDSQLPKDRFSAERLKGVDSTLKIQPAKLEDSAVYLCASSRTSYEQYFGPGTRLTVT.

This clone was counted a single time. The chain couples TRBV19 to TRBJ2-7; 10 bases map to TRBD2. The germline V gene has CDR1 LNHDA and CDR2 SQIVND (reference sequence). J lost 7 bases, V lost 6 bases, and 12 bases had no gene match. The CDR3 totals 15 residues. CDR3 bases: TGTGCCAGTAGCTTACCCCGGACTAGCGGAGGGGAGCAGTACTTC. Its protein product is CASSLPRTSGGEQYF.

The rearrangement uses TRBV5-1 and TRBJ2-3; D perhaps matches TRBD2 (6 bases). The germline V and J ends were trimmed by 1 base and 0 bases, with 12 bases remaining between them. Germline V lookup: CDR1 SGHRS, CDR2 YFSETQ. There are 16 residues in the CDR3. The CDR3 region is CASSLKAGGSTDTQYF. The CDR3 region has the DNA TGCGCCAGCAGCTTGAAGGCCGGGGGAAGCACAGATACGCAGTATTTT.

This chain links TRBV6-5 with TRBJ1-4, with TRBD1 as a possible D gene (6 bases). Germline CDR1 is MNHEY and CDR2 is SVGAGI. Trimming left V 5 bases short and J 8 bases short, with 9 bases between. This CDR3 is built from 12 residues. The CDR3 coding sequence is TGTGCCAGCAGTAACAGGGTGGAAAAACTGTTTTTT. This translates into CASSNRVEKLFF.

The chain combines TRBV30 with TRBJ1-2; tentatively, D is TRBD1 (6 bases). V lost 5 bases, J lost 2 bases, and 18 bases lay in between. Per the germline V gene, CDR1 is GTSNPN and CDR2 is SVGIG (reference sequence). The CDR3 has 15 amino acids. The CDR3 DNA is TGTGCCTGGTCCCTAGGGGGTAGAGTGAACTATGGCTACACCTTC. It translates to CAWSLGGRVNYGYTF. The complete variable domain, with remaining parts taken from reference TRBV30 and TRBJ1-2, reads SQTIHQWPATLVQPVGSPLSLECTVEGTSNPNLYWYRQAAGRGLQLLFYSVGIGQISSEVPQNLSASRPQDRQFILSSKKLLLSDSGFYLCAWSLGGRVNYGYTFGSGTRLTVV.

DNA of the CDR3: TGTGCCAGCCGCCTGAGAGGGACAGGGGGTACCAATCAGCCCCAGCATTTT. Translating it yields CASRLRGTGGTNQPQHF. The chain uses TRBV27 and TRBJ1-5; 11 bases are a match to TRBD1. Trimming at V came to 8 bases and at J to 3 bases, leaving 12 bases not matched to a gene. The CDR3 sequence is 17 residues long. Germline loops: CDR1 MNHEY, CDR2 SMNVEV (reference sequence).

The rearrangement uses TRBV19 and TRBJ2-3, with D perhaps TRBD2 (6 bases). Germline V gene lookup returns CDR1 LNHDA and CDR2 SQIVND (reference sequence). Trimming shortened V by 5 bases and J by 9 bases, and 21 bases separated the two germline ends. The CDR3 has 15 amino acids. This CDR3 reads CASSGQMDYEQTQYF. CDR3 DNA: TGTGCCAGTAGTGGCCAAATGGACTACGAGCAAACGCAGTATTTT.

The CDR3 DNA reads as TGTGCCAGCAGCCCCCGGGGGGACAGGGGTAATGAAAAACTGTTTTTT. It encodes CASSPRGDRGNEKLFF. The J gene is TRBJ1-4, the V gene TRBV7-8; 10 bases match TRBD1. The CDR3 is made up of 16 amino acids. Germline V CDR1 and CDR2: SGHVS, FQNEAQ. The ends lost 5 bases at V and 4 bases at J; junction bases unmatched: 7.

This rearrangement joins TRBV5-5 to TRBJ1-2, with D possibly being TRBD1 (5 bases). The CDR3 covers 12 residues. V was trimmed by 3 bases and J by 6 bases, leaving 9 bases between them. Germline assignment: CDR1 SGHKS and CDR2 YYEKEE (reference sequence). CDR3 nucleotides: TGTGCCAGCAGCTGGTACAGGAATGGCTACACCTTC. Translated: CASSWYRNGYTF. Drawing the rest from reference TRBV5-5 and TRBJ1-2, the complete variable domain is DAGVTQSPTHLIKTRGQQVTLRCSPISGHKSVSWYQQVLGQGPQFIFQYYEKEERGRGNFPDRFSARQFPNYSSELNVNALLLGDSALYLCASSWYRNGYTFGSGTRLTVV.